This T cell receptor beta chain is drawn from a study of cytomegalovirus exposure and HLA in healthy donors. Study details: Around 85 million unique TCR sequences came from HLA-typed donors in an early release. Overall study results and limits: An analysis that was carried out later associated 15,000 to 20,000 TCR beta sequences with HLA alleles at 0.05 false discovery rate.

Regarding this clone: Its target is not known.

Researchers ran the PCR with 60 Vbeta and 13 Jbeta primers. Profiling relied on immunoSEQ multiplex PCR, and the TCRdb table lists in-frame clones only, not all of them. The sample gives about 180,000 clones, 70% to 80% of which show up once; under 2.5% is in the top ten. Trimming took 8 bases from V and 4 from J, leaving 20 bases between them. Germline V gene lookup returns CDR1 LNHDA and CDR2 SQIVND (reference sequence). CDR3 length: 15 residues. The receptor was derived from a man aged 60 to 69 in good health and CMV-seronegative. The sequenced material came from PBMCs. V and J are TRBV19 and TRBJ1-1; D not certain. CDR3 sequence: CASSEALSATTEAFF. CDR3 coding DNA: TGTGCCAGTTCCGAGGCACTGTCAGCCACCACTGAAGCTTTCTTT.